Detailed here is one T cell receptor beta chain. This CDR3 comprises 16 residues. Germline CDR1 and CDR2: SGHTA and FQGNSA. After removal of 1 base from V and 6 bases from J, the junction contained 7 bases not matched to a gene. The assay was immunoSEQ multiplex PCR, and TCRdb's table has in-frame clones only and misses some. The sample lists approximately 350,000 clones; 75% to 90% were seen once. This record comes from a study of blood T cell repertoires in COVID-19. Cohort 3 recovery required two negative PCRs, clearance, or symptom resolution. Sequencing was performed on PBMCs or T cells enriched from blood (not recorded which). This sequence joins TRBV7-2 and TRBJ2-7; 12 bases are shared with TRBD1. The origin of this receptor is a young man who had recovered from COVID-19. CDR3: CASSLEGTGGSREQYF. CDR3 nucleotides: TGTGCCAGCAGCTTAGAAGGGACAGGGGGCTCTCGCGAGCAGTACTTC.